This T cell receptor beta chain originates from a study of shared clonotypes between healthy human individuals. Whole-study findings and limits: Generally, naive subsets (rather than memory subsets) showed larger estimated richness.

The ends lost 0 bases at V and 4 bases at J; junction bases unmatched: 4. This CDR3 has 16 amino acids. Germline loops: CDR1 SGHRS, CDR2 YFSETQ. Details on this clone: The antigen is not known.

Each donor was a Caucasian adult residing in Nashville, Tennessee. Splitting of CD4+ cells produced CD45RA+ naive and CD45RA-negative memory subsets. Only in-frame clones appear in the TCRdb table, and some are missing; sequencing was by immunoSEQ multiplex PCR. The table shows 600,000 to 750,000 clones, with 72% occurring only once. The chain carries TRBV5-1 and TRBJ2-5, with 12 bases lining up with TRBD2. Sequencing was performed on memory CD4+ T cells sorted from blood. Subset of the sample: CD45RA-negative fraction. This sequence was found in a woman in her twenties or thirties in good health. The CDR3 coding sequence is TGCGCCAGCAGCTTGGGACTAGCGGGAGAAGTAGAGACCCAGTACTTC. Its translation is CASSLGLAGEVETQYF. Full variable domain (missing parts from reference TRBV5-1 and TRBJ2-5): KAGVTQTPRYLIKTRGQQVTLSCSPISGHRSVSWYQQTPGQGLQFLFEYFSETQRNKGNFPGRFSGRQFSNSRSEMNVSTLELGDSALYLCASSLGLAGEVETQYFGPGTRLLVL.